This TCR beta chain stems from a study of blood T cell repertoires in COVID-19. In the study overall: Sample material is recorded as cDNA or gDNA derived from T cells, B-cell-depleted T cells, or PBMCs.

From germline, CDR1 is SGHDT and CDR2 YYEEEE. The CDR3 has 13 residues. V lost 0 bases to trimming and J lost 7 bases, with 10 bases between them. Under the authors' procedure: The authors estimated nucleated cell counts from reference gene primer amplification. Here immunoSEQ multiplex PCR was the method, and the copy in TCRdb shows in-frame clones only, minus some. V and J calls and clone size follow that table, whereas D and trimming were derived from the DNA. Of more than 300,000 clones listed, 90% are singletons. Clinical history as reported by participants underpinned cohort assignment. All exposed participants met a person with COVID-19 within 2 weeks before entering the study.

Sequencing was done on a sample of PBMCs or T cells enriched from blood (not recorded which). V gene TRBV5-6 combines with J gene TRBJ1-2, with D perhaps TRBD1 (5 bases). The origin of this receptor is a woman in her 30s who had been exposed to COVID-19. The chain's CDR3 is CASSLGRAPGYTF. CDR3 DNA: TGTGCCAGCAGCTTGGGCAGGGCGCCTGGCTACACCTTC.